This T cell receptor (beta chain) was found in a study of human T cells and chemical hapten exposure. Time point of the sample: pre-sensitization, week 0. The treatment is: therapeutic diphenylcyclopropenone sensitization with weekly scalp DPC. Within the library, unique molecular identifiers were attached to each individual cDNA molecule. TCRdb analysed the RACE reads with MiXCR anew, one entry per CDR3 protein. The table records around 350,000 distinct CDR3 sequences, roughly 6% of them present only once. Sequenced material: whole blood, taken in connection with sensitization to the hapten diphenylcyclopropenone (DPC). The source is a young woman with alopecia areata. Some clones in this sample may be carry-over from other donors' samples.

CDR3 bases: TGCAGTGCCGCGGCCGGGACAGGGTTCGGCAATGAGCAGTTCTTC. As protein: CSAAAGTGFGNEQFF. The chain couples TRBV20-1 to TRBJ2-1; TRBD1 matches at 9 bases. Trimming took 6 bases from V and 6 from J; bases not matched to a gene: 12. CDR1 and CDR2 (germline): DFQATT, SNEGSKA (reference sequence). The CDR3 has 15 amino acids.